This T cell receptor (beta chain) came from a study of cytotoxic CD8 clonotypes in ibrutinib-treated CLL. Findings and caveats of the study: Circulating CD8+ T-cell counts were tracked by baseline clonality, which exceeded that of age-matched healthy donors.

V shed 5 bases and J shed 1 base, with 13 bases lying between them. Germline V CDR1 and CDR2: MNHEY, SMNVEV (reference sequence). This CDR3 is built from 15 residues. Details on this clone: Its matching antigen is unknown.

The assay was immunoSEQ multiplex PCR, and TCRdb's table has in-frame clones only and misses some. The sample carries about 39,000 clones, 68% recorded once. This TCR was recovered from a human donor with chronic lymphocytic leukemia. J is TRBJ2-3 and V is TRBV27; D is uncertain. The sample consisted of PBMCs, taken at disease progression, from a patient treated with ibrutinib. This CDR3 reads CASSPRWGGTDTQYF. The CDR3 DNA is TGTGCCAGCAGTCCCAGGTGGGGTGGCACAGATACGCAGTATTTT.